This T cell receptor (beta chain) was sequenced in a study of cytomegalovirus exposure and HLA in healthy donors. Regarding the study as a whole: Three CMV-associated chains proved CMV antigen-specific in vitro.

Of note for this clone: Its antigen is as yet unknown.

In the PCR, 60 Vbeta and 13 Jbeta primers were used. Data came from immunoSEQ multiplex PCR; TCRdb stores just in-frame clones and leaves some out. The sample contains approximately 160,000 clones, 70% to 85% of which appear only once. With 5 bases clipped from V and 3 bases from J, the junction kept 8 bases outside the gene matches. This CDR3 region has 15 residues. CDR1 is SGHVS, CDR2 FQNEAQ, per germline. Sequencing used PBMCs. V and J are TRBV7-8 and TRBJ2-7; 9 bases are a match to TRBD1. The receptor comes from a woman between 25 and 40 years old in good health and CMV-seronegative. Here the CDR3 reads CASSPSGTGIYEQYF. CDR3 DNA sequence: TGTGCCAGCAGCCCATCCGGGACAGGGATCTACGAGCAGTACTTC.